This TCR beta chain was sequenced in a study of vaccination and CD4 T cells after COVID-19. Study overall: Cells received overlapping spike peptides from SARS-CoV-2, HCoV-NL63, HCoV-OC43 and HCoV-229E as stimulation.

Oncomine TCR Beta short-read sequencing was applied to DNA from cultured CD4+ T cells. TCRdb used MiXCR to reprocess the PCR reads, holding one entry per CDR3 protein. The profile shows over 8,500 distinct CDR3 sequences, roughly 60% of them singletons. Concerning this clonotype itself: Its specificity is not known.

The treatment is: approximately 11-day PBMC culture with coronavirus spike peptide pools or control peptides (ViraFEST assay). An unexposed donor provided the CD4+ T cells, which were collected before the COVID-19 pandemic (2011-2018). Each well received around 1.8 million PBMCs, cultured with 10 IU/ml IL-2 and approximately 10 ug/ml peptide pools. The sequence was collected from a human donor in good health. Sequenced input: CD4+ T cells from blood, cultured in vitro.

CDR3 residues: CASRDSSRSFTEAFF. CDR3 in DNA: TGTGCCAGCCGCGACAGCTCCCGCTCCTTCACTGAAGCTTTCTTT. The V call is TRBV7-7, the J call TRBJ1-1; D is possibly TRBD1 (5 bases). The germline gives CDR1 SSHAT, CDR2 FNYEAQ (reference sequence). V was pared by 8 bases and J by 4 bases, with 20 bases between. The CDR3 contains 15 residues.